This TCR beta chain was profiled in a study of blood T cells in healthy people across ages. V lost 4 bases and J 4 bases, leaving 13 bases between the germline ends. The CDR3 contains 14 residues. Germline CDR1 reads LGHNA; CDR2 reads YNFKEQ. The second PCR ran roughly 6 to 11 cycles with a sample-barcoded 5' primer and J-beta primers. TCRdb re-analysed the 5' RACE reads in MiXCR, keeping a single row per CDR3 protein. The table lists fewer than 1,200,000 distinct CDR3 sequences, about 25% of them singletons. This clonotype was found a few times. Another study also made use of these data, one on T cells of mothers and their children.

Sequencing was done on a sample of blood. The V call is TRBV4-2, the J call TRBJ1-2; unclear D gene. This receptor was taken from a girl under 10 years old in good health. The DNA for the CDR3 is TGTGCCAGCAGCCCGTTTGGACGCCTCTATGGCTACACCTTC. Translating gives CASSPFGRLYGYTF.